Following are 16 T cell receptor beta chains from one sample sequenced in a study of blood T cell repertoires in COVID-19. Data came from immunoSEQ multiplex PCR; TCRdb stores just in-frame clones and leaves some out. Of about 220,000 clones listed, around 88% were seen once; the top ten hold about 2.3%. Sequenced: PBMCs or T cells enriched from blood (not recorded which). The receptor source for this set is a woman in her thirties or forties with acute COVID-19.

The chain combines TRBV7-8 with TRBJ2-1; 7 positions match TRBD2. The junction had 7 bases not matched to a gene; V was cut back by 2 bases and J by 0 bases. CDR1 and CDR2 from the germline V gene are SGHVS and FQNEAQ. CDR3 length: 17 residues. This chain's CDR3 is CASSLFRTSASYNEQFF. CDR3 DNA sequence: TGTGCCAGCAGCTTATTCCGAACTAGCGCCTCCTACAATGAGCAGTTCTTC. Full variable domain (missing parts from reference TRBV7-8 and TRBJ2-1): GAGVSQSPRYKVAKRGQDVALRCDPISGHVSLFWYQQALGQGPEFLTYFQNEAQLDKSGLPSDRFFAERPEGSVSTLKIQRTQQEDSAVYLCASSLFRTSASYNEQFFGPGTRLTVL.

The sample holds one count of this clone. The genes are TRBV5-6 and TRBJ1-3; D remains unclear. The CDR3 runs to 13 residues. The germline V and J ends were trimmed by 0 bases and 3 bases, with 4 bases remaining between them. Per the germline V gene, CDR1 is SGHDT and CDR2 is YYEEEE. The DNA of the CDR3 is TGTGCCAGCAGCTTGGCGAGTGGAAACACCATATATTTT. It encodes CASSLASGNTIYF. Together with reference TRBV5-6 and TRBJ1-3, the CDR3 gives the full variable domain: DAGVTQSPTHLIKTRGQQVTLRCSPKSGHDTVSWYQQALGQGPQFIFQYYEEEERQRGNFPDRFSGHQFPNYSSELNVNALLLGDSALYLCASSLASGNTIYFGEGSWLTVV.

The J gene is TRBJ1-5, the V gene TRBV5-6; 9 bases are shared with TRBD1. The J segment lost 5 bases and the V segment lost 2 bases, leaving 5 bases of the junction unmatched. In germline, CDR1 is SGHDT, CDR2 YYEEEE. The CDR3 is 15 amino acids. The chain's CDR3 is CASSLEGTGHQPQHF. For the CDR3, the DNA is TGTGCCAGCAGCTTAGAGGGGACAGGGCATCAGCCCCAGCATTTT.

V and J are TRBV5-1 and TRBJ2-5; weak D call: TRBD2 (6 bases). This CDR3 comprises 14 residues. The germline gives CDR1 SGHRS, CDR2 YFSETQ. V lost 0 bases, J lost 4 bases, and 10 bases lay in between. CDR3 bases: TGCGCCAGCAGCTTGGCGGGGGATGGAGAGACCCAGTACTTC. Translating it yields CASSLAGDGETQYF. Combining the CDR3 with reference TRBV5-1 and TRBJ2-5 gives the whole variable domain KAGVTQTPRYLIKTRGQQVTLSCSPISGHRSVSWYQQTPGQGLQFLFEYFSETQRNKGNFPGRFSGRQFSNSRSEMNVSTLELGDSALYLCASSLAGDGETQYFGPGTRLLVL.

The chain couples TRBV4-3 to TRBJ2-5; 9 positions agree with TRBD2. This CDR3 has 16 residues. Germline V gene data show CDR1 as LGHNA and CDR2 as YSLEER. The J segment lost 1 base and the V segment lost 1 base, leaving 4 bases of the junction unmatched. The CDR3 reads CASSQGSGGFQETQYF. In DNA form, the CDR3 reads TGCGCCAGCAGCCAAGGAAGCGGGGGGTTCCAAGAGACCCAGTACTTC.

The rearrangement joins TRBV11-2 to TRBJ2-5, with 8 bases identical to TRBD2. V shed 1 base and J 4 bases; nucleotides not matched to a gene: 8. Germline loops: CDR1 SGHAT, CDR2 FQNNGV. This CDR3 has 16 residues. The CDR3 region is CASSLVAGGRGETQYF. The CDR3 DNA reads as TGTGCCAGCAGCTTAGTGGCGGGGGGCCGGGGAGAGACCCAGTACTTC.

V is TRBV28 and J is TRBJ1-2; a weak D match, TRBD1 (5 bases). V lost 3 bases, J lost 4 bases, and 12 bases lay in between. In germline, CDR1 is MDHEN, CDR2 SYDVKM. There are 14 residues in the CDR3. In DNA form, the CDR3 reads TGTGCCAGCAGTTTGGGGCAGGCGGCCTATGGCTACACCTTC. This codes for CASSLGQAAYGYTF.

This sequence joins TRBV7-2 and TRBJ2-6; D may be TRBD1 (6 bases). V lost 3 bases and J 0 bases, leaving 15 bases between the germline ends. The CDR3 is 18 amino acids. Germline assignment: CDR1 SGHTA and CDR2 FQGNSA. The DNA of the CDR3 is TGTGCCAGCAGCTTTTCAAGACAGGTCAGCTCTGGGGCCAACGTCCTGACTTTC. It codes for CASSFSRQVSSGANVLTF.

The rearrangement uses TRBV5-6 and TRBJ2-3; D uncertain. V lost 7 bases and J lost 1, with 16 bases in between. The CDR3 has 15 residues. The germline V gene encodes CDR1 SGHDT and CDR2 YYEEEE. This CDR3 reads CASGPYGWGTDTQYF. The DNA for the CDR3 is TGTGCCAGCGGCCCCTACGGGTGGGGCACAGATACGCAGTATTTT.

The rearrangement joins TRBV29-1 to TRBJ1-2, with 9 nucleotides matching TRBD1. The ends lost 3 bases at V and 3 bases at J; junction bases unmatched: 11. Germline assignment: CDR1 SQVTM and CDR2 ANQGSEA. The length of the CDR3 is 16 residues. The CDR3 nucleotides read TGCAGCGTTGATCGACAGGGGGTGTCTCGGGACTATGGCTACACCTTC. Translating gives CSVDRQGVSRDYGYTF. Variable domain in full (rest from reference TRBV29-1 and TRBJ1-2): SAVISQKPSRDICQRGTSLTIQCQVDSQVTMMFWYRQQPGQSLTLIATANQGSEATYESGFVIDKFPISRPNLTFSTLTVSNMSPEDSSIYLCSVDRQGVSRDYGYTFGSGTRLTVV.

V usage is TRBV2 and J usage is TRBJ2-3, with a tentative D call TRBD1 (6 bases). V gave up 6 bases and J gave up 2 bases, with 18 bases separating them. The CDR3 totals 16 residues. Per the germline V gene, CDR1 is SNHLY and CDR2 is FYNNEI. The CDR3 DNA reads TGTGCCAGCAGCCAAAACCCGGGACACTACACAGATACGCAGTATTTT. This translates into CASSQNPGHYTDTQYF.

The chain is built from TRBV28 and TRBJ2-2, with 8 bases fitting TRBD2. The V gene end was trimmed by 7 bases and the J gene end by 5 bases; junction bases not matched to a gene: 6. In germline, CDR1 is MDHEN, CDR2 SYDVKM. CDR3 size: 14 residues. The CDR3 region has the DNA TGTGCCAGCATGGCGGGAGGTGGGACCGGGGAGCTGTTTTTT. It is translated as CASMAGGGTGELFF. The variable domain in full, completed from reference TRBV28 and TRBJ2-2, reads DVKVTQSSRYLVKRTGEKVFLECVQDMDHENMFWYRQDPGLGLRLIYFSYDVKMKEKGDIPEGYSVSREKKERFSLILESASTNQTSMYLCASMAGGGTGELFFGEGSRLTVL.

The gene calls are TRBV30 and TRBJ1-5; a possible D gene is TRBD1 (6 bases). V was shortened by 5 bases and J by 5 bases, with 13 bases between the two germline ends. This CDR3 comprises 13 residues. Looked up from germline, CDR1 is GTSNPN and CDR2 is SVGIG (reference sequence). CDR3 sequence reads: CAWGGRGDQPQHF. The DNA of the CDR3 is TGTGCCTGGGGTGGCAGGGGCGATCAGCCCCAGCATTTT.

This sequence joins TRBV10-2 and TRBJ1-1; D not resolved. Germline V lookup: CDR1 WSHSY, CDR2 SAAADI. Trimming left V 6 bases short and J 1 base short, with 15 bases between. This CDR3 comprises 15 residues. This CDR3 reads CASRTSQVANTEAFF. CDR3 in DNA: TGCGCCAGCAGAACTTCTCAGGTGGCGAACACTGAAGCTTTCTTT.

Here the CDR3 reads CASSPVPSSYEQYF. CDR3 nucleotides: TGTGCCAGCTCGCCAGTCCCGAGCTCCTACGAGCAGTACTTC. V and J are TRBV18 and TRBJ2-7; unclear D gene. Trimming pared 6 bases from V and 0 bases from J, leaving 12 bases between. The CDR3 sequence is 14 residues long. CDR1 and CDR2 from the germline V gene are KGHSH and LQKENI. Variable domain in full (rest from reference TRBV18 and TRBJ2-7): NAGVMQNPRHLVRRRGQEARLRCSPMKGHSHVYWYRQLPEEGLKFMVYLQKENIIDESGMPKERFSAEFPKEGPSILRIQQVVRGDSAAYFCASSPVPSSYEQYFGPGTRLTVT.

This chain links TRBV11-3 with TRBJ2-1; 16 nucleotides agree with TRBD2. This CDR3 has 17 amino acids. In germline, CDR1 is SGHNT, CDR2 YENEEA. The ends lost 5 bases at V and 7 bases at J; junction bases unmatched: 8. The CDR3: CASSPGTSGRASNEQFF. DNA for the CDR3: TGTGCCAGCAGCCCTGGGACTAGCGGGAGGGCCAGTAATGAGCAGTTCTTC.